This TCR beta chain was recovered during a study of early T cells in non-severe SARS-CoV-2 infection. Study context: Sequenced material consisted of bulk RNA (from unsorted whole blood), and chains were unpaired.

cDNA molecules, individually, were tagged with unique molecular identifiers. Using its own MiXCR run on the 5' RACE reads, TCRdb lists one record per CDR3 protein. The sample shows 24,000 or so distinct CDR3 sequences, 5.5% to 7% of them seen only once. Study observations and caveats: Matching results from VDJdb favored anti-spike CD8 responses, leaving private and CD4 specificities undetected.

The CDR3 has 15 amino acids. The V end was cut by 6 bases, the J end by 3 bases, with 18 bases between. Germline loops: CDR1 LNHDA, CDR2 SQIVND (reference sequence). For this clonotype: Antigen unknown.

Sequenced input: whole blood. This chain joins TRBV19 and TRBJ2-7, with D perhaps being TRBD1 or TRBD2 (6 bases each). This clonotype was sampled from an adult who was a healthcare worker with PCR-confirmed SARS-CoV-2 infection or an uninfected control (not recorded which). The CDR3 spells CASSPIGGPSYEQYF. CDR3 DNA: TGTGCCAGTAGCCCGATTGGGGGGCCGAGCTACGAGCAGTACTTC. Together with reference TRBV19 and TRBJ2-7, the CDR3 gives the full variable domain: DGGITQSPKYLFRKEGQNVTLSCEQNLNHDAMYWYRQDPGQGLRLIYYSQIVNDFQKGDIAEGYSVSREKKESFPLTVTSAQKNPTAFYLCASSPIGGPSYEQYFGPGTRLTVT.